This TCR beta chain is from a study of molecular identifiers for immune sequencing clone quantification. Germline CDR1 and CDR2: SEHNR and FQNEAQ (reference sequence). The CDR3 totals 17 residues. With V trimmed by 5 bases and J by 10 bases, 17 bases remained unmatched. TCRdb used MiXCR to reprocess the PCR reads, holding one entry per CDR3 protein. This sample has 400,000 to 600,000 distinct CDR3 sequences, with under 30% found just once. The chain is built from TRBV7-9 and TRBJ1-2; TRBD1 agrees at 12 bases. Material for sequencing was naive CD8+ T cells from blood, with Jurkat cell RNA spiked in. This sample's subset: FACS-sorted CD8+CD4-CCR7+CD45RA+ naive T cells. This clonotype originated in a human donor in good health. Some libraries in this study had Jurkat cell RNA spiked in. This CDR3 reads CASSPTLGDRGLMDYTF. CDR3 sequence (DNA): TGTGCCAGCAGCCCGACCCTAGGGGACAGGGGGCTGATGGACTACACCTTC. Full variable domain (outside the CDR3, taken from reference TRBV7-9 and TRBJ1-2): DTGVSQNPRHKITKRGQNVTFRCDPISEHNRLYWYRQTLGQGPEFLTYFQNEAQLEKSRLLSDRFSAERPKGSFSTLEIQRTEQGDSAMYLCASSPTLGDRGLMDYTFGSGTRLTVV.